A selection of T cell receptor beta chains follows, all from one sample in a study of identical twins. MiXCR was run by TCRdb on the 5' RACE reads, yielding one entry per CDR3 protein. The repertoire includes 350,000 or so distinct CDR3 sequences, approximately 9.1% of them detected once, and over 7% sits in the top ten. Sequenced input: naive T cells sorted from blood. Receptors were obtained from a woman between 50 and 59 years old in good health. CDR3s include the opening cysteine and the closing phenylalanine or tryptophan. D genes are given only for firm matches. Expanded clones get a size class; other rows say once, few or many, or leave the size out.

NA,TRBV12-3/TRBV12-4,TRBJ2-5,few,TGTGCCAGCAGCCTCTCCGACGGACCGACCCAGTACTTC,CASSLSDGPTQYF
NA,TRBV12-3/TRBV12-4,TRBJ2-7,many,TGTGCCAGCAGTTTAGCGCTTGGGGGAAGGTACTTC,CASSLALGGRYF
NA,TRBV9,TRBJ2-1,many,TGTGCCAGCAGTCTTAGGGACCTTCCCTACAATGAGCAGTTCTTC,CASSLRDLPYNEQFF
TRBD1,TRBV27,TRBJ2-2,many,TGTGCCAGCAGCCCTACCCTTACAGGGGATCACGCGAACACCGGGGAGCTGTTTTTT,CASSPTLTGDHANTGELFF
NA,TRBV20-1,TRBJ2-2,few,TGCAGTGCTAGAGACCCCGCGCGGAGCACCGGGGAGCTGTTTTTT,CSARDPARSTGELFF
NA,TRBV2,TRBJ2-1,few,TGTGCCAGCAGTATTAAGAGCTCCTACAATGAGCAGTTCTTC,CASSIKSSYNEQFF
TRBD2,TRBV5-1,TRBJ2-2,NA,TGCGCCAGCAGCATACGGACTAGCGGAGCGAACACCGGGGAGCTGTTTTTT,CASSIRTSGANTGELFF
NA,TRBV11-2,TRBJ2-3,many,TGTGCCAGCAGCTCCACATCCCCAGATACGCAGTATTTT,CASSSTSPDTQYF
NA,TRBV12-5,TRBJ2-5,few,TGTGCTAGTGGTACGAAGCCGCCACAAGAGACCCAGTACTTC,CASGTKPPQETQYF
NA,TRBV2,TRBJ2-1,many,TGTGCCAGCAGTACCGCCCGGGACTGGGACAATGAGCAGTTCTTC,CASSTARDWDNEQFF
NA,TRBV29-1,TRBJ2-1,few,TGCAGCGTTTGGAGCCGGGTCATCCACAATGAGCAGTTCTTC,CSVWSRVIHNEQFF
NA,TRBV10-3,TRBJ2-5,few,TGTGCCGTCGGGGCACTGGAGACCCAGTACTTC,CAVGALETQYF
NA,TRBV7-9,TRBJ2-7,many,TGTGCCAGCAGCTTTAGTACCCTCTGGAACGAGCAGTACTTC,CASSFSTLWNEQYF
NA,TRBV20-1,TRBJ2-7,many,TGCAGTGCTCCGCGTGAAGGTTCCTACGAGCAGTACTTC,CSAPREGSYEQYF
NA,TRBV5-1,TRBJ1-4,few,TGCGCCAGCAGCTTCAGAGGCCTTGATGAAAAACTGTTTTTT,CASSFRGLDEKLFF
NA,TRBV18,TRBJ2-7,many,TGTGCCAGCTCACCAAGGTACGAGCAGTACTTC,CASSPRYEQYF
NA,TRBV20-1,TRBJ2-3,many,TGCAGTGCTAGAGGAACAGGAGATACGCAGTATTTT,CSARGTGDTQYF
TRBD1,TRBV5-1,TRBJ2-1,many,TGCGCCAGCGGCCGGGACAGGGGGGAGAATGAGCAGTTCTTC,CASGRDRGENEQFF
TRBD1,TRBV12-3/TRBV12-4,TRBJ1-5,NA,TGTGCCAGCAGTCTTGGACAGGGAGGAGGTCAGCCCCAGCATTTT,CASSLGQGGGQPQHF
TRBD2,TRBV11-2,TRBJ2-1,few,TGTGCCAGCAGGGATTTAGCGGGACGTTACAATGAGCAGTTCTTC,CASRDLAGRYNEQFF
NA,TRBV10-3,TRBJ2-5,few,TGTGCCATCAGTGAGTCGGGATGGGCCCAGTACTTC,CAISESGWAQYF
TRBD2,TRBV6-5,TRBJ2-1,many,TGTGCCAGCAGTTACCGACTAGCGGGGTTTATATACAATGAGCAGTTCTTC,CASSYRLAGFIYNEQFF
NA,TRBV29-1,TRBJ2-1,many,TGCAGCGCCCATCGCAATGAGCAGTTCTTC,CSAHRNEQFF
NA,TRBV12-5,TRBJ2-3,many,TGTGCTAGTGTGCAGGCAGATACGCAGTATTTT,CASVQADTQYF
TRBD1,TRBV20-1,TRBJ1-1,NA,TGCAGTGCTACACCGGGACAGGGGGCAGCGGCTTTCTTT,CSATPGQGAAAFF
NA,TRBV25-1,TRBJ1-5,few,TGTGCCAGCAGTGATGGACAGCTTAATCAGCCCCAGCATTTT,CASSDGQLNQPQHF
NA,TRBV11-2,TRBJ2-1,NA,TGTGCCAGCAGCTTTGAGTACGGGAGCTACAATGAGCAGTTCTTC,CASSFEYGSYNEQFF
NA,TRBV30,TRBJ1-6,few,TGTGCCTGGATCGGTCCGAGCTATAATTCACCCCTCCACTTT,CAWIGPSYNSPLHF
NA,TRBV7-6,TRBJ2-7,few,TGTGCCAGCAGCTCCCGGACGGTATCCTACGAGCAGTACTTC,CASSSRTVSYEQYF
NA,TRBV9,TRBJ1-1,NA,TGTGCCAGCAGCGAGGGGCCGAACACTGAAGCTTTCTTT,CASSEGPNTEAFF
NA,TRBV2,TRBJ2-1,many,TGTGCCAGCACTAGGCAGGGGTTTCTCAATGAGCAGTTCTTC,CASTRQGFLNEQFF
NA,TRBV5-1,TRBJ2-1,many,TGCGCCAGCAGCTTCCAGAGTCTCCATGAGCAGTTCTTC,CASSFQSLHEQFF
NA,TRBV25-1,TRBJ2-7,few,TGTGCCAGCAGTGGGCTAAACGAGCAGTACTTC,CASSGLNEQYF
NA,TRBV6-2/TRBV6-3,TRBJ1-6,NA,TGTGCCAGCACCCCTATCCCGGATCCCGGCGGTTCACCCCTCCACTTT,CASTPIPDPGGSPLHF
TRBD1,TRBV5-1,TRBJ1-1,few,TGCGCCAGCAGCTTGGAGGACAGGGGCACTGAAGCTTTCTTT,CASSLEDRGTEAFF
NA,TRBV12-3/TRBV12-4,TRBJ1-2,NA,TGTGCCAGCAGTTTGTCGAGTCGCGGCTACACCTTC,CASSLSSRGYTF
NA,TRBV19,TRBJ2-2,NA,TGTGCCGTCCTGGGGGCGGACACCGGGGAGCTGTTTTTT,CAVLGADTGELFF
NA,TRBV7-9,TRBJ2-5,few,TGTGCCAGCAGCTTCGACAGGACGTGGGAGACCCAGTACTTC,CASSFDRTWETQYF
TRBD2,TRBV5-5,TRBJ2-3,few,TGTGCCAGCAGCTTGGCGTCGGGAGGAGATGATACGCAGTATTTT,CASSLASGGDDTQYF
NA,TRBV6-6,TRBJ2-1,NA,TGTGCCAGCAGTTACTCGAAAAATGAGCAGTTCTTC,CASSYSKNEQFF
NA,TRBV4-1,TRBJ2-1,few,TGCGCCAGCAGCCAGACACTCCCCGTCTCCTACAATGAGCAGTTCTTC,CASSQTLPVSYNEQFF
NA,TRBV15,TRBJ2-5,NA,TGTGCCACCAGCAGAGATGAGGGGAACTTCCAAGAGACCCAGTACTTC,CATSRDEGNFQETQYF
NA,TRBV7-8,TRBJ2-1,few,TGTGCCAGCAGCTTAGCCGGGCCCTCCGATGAGCAGTTCTTC,CASSLAGPSDEQFF
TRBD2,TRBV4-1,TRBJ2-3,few,TGCGCCAGCAGCCAAGTTAGCGGGACGGAAACAGATACGCAGTATTTT,CASSQVSGTETDTQYF